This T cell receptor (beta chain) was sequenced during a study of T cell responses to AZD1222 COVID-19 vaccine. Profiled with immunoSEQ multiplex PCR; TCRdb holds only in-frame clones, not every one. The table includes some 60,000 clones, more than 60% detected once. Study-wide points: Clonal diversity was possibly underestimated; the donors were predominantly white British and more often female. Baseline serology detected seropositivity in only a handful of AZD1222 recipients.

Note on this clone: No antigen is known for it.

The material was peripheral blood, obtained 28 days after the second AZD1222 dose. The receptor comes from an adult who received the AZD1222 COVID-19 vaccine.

DNA for the CDR3: TGCGCCAGCAGCTCATCCCCGGGGGCAAGAGGCACCGGGGAGCTGTTTTTT. Protein product: CASSSSPGARGTGELFF. V is TRBV5-1 and J is TRBJ2-2; D tentatively fits TRBD1 or TRBD2 (6 bases each). Trimming stripped 3 bases from V and 4 bases from J, with 19 bases between. Germline V gives CDR1 SGHRS, CDR2 YFSETQ. The CDR3 is made up of 17 amino acids. The full variable domain, with the rest looked up from reference TRBV5-1 and TRBJ2-2, is KAGVTQTPRYLIKTRGQQVTLSCSPISGHRSVSWYQQTPGQGLQFLFEYFSETQRNKGNFPGRFSGRQFSNSRSEMNVSTLELGDSALYLCASSSSPGARGTGELFFGEGSRLTVL.